This record covers a single TCR beta chain. Its antigen is unknown. TCRdb reanalysed the RT-PCR reads using MiXCR and keeps one entry per CDR3 protein. The table records 300,000 to 350,000 distinct CDR3 sequences, around a fifth of them present only once. This sample was taken from a study of response to subunit inactivated influenza vaccine. Study results and caveats: Each seasonal flu vaccination may recruit only limited new T cells, authors suggested.

V gave up 1 base and J gave up 0 bases; unmatched junction bases: 5. Germline V gene sequence: CDR1 LGHNA, CDR2 YSLEER. This CDR3 is built from 17 residues. The source of this sequence is a man aged 50-75 years who received an inactivated influenza vaccine. The chain links TRBV4-3 to TRBJ1-3; 8 nucleotides line up with TRBD1. Sequenced here: PBMCs from blood, sampled roughly 20 months after vaccination. The CDR3 is CASSQAAGQGSGNTIYF. CDR3 nucleotides: TGCGCCAGCAGCCAAGCCGCAGGACAGGGCTCTGGAAACACCATATATTTT.